The 9 T cell receptor beta chains below all came from one sample that was sequenced in a study of regulatory T cells in long-lasting Graves disease. iRepertoire HTBI primers and Arm-PCR of CDR3 regions built TCR beta libraries. TCRdb analysed the multiplex PCR reads with MiXCR anew, one entry per CDR3 protein. The table shows approximately 470,000 distinct CDR3 sequences, with roughly 16% occurring only once. As to time point: newly diagnosed GD, antithyroid drugs for less than 3 months. The authors made the TCR library using RNA they extracted from PBMCs. These data are also associated with another study on T cells in Graves' hyperthyroidism and ophthalmopathy.

The sequences come from peripheral blood mononuclear cells (PBMCs), collected at new diagnosis, from a patient treated with antithyroid drugs. The receptors were sampled from a man between 40 and 49 years old with Graves disease.

In regard to this clonotype: As the CDR3 is not closed by the conserved phenylalanine or tryptophan, this likely results from a read error. The chain joins TRBV20-1 to TRBJ2-7; 8 bases fit TRBD2. The CDR3 loop spans 14 amino acids. V lost 3 bases, J lost 3 bases, and 7 bases stayed unmatched. Per the germline V gene, CDR1 is DFQATT and CDR2 is SNEGSKA (reference sequence). The CDR3 nucleotides read TGCAGTGCTAGTCGCCGGGGGGGGAACTACGAGCAGTACTCC. As protein: CSASRRGGNYEQYS.

The J gene is TRBJ2-1, the V gene TRBV7-3; 7 bases agree with TRBD2. The CDR3 loop spans 17 amino acids. Per germline, CDR1 SGHTA and CDR2 FQGTGA. The V segment lost 5 bases and the J segment 4 bases; nucleotides outside the gene matches: 14. The DNA for the CDR3 is TGTGCCAGCAGCCAAGGAGGTTGGCGGGAGCGGTACAATGAGCAGTTCTTC. Its protein is CASSQGGWRERYNEQFF.

This clonotype was found many times. The chain is built from TRBV20-1 and TRBJ2-7, with a tentative D call TRBD2 (5 bases). The CDR3 is made up of 11 amino acids. The V end was cut by 3 bases, the J end by 6 bases, with 9 bases between. Germline CDR1 DFQATT, CDR2 SNEGSKA (reference sequence). Written as DNA, the CDR3 is TGCAGTGCTAGCCGAGGGTTCGAGCAGTACTTC. It specifies CSASRGFEQYF.

With respect to this clonotype: A read error may be the cause here, since a much bigger clone is one base away. J is TRBJ2-3 and V is TRBV9, with 8 bases that match TRBD2. J lost 2 bases, V lost 0 bases, and 5 bases had no gene match. Germline V gene sequence: CDR1 SGDLS, CDR2 YYNGEE. The CDR3 runs to 16 residues. The CDR3 region is CASSVGTSGPTDTQYF. The DNA of the CDR3 is TGTGCCAGCAGCGTAGGTACTAGCGGACCCACAGATACGCAGTATTTT.

About this clonotype: A much larger clone differs by one base, so this may be a read error. The CDR3 DNA follows: TGTGCCGCCGCCTACCAAGAGACCCAGTACTTC. Its translation is CAAAYQETQYF. The genes are TRBV3-1 and TRBJ2-5; D is unresolved. Germline V lookup: CDR1 LGHDT, CDR2 YNNKEL (reference sequence). V was cut by 11 bases and J by 0 bases, with 7 bases left in between. The CDR3 consists of 11 residues.

The chain couples TRBV6-2 or TRBV6-3 to TRBJ2-2; TRBD2 agrees at 9 bases. Germline CDR1 is MNHEY and CDR2 is SVGEGT. Losses at the gene ends were 4 bases for V and 3 bases for J; bases not matched to a gene: 9. This CDR3 spans 17 amino acids. The CDR3, as DNA: TGTGCCAGCAGTTTTCCCCGGGGCGGGAGGGACACCGGGGAGCTGTTTTTT. It codes for CASSFPRGGRDTGELFF.

The chain couples TRBV24-1 to TRBJ2-7; TRBD2 matches at 7 bases. Germline V gene sequence: CDR1 KGHDR, CDR2 SFDVKD. CDR3 length: 15 amino acids. V lost 4 bases and J lost 5; bases outside the gene matches: 10. CDR3 sequence: CATSDPTSQLHEQYF. The CDR3 DNA reads as TGTGCCACCAGTGACCCGACTAGCCAACTCCACGAGCAGTACTTC.

This clonotype was detected many times. The chain recombines TRBV28 with TRBJ2-5, with TRBD2 identical over 7 bases. V was pared by 3 bases and J by 3 bases, with 4 bases of the junction left unmatched. In germline, CDR1 is MDHEN, CDR2 SYDVKM. The CDR3 totals 14 residues. This CDR3 is CASSLYGLEETQYF. CDR3 DNA: TGTGCCAGCAGTTTGTATGGACTAGAAGAGACCCAGTACTTC. The complete variable domain, with remaining parts taken from reference TRBV28 and TRBJ2-5, reads DVKVTQSSRYLVKRTGEKVFLECVQDMDHENMFWYRQDPGLGLRLIYFSYDVKMKEKGDIPEGYSVSREKKERFSLILESASTNQTSMYLCASSLYGLEETQYFGPGTRLLVL.

This chain links TRBV28 with TRBJ2-3; D gene ambiguous. Per germline, CDR1 MDHEN and CDR2 SYDVKM. This CDR3 has 11 amino acids. The germline V and J ends were trimmed by 3 bases and 8 bases, with 6 bases remaining between them. CDR3 amino acids: CASSFRGTQYF. The CDR3 nucleotides read TGTGCCAGCAGTTTTCGCGGTACGCAGTATTTT.